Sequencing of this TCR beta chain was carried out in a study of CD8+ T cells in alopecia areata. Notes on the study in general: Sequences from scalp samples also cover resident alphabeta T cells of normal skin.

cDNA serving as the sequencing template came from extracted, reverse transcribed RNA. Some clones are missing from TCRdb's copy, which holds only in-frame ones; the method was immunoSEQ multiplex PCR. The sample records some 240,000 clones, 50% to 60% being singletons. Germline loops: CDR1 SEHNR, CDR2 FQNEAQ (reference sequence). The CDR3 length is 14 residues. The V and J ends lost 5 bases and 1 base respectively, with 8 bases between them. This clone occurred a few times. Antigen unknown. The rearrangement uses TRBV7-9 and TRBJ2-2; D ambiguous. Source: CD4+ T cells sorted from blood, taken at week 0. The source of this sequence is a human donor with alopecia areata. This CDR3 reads CASSPRQNTGELFF. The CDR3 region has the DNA TGTGCCAGCAGCCCCCGACAGAACACCGGGGAGCTGTTTTTT.